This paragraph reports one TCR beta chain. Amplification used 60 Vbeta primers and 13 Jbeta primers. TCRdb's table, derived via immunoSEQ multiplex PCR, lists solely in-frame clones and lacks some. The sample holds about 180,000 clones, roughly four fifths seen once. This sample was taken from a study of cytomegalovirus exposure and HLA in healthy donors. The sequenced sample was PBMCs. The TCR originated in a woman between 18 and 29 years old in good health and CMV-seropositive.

CDR3 in DNA: TGCGCCAGCAGCCAAGAACAACAGGGTCCAGGTCAGCCCCAGCATTTT. This encodes CASSQEQQGPGQPQHF. The chain is built from TRBV4-1 and TRBJ1-5; a possible D gene is TRBD1 (6 bases). V gave up 0 bases and J gave up 6 bases, with 15 bases separating them. The V gene's germline CDR1 is MGHRA and CDR2 YSYEKL. CDR3 size: 16 residues.